What follows is one T cell receptor (beta chain) and its context. Its specificity is unknown. Trimming removed 4 bases from V and 7 bases from J, with 8 bases in between. This CDR3 has 11 residues. Germline CDR1 SNHLY, CDR2 FYNNEI. The individuals who served as donors were healthy Caucasians living in Russia, aged roughly 6 to 90. The data derive from a study of blood T cells in healthy people across ages. Regarding the study as a whole: Per million T cells, TCR beta diversity dropped roughly linearly as age increased.

The second PCR ran roughly 6 to 12 cycles with a sample-barcoded 5' primer and J-beta primers. A template-switch adaptor with 12 random nucleotides tagged each cDNA molecule. TCRdb re-called the 5' RACE reads through MiXCR, storing one row per CDR3 protein. The sample records hundreds of thousands of distinct CDR3 sequences, approximately 52% being singletons. The chain links TRBV2 to TRBJ2-7; a weak D match, TRBD2 (5 bases). Sequenced input: blood. This clonotype was obtained from an elderly woman in good health. CDR3 protein: CASSVTGEQYF. The CDR3 nucleotides read TGTGCCAGCAGTGTCACGGGGGAGCAGTACTTC.